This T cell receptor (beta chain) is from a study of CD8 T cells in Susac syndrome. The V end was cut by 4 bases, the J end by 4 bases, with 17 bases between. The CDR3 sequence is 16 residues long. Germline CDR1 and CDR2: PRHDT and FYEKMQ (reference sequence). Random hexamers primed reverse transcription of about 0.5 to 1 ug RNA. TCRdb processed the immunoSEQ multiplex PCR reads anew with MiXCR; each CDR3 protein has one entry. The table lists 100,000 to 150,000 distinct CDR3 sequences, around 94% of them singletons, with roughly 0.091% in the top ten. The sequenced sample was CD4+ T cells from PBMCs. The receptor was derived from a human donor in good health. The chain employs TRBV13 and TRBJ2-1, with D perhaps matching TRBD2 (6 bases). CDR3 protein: CASSSRGTFAYNEQFF. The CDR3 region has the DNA TGTGCCAGCAGCTCCCGGGGGACTTTCGCTTACAATGAGCAGTTCTTC.